This TCR beta chain comes out of a study of OX40 agonist ivuxolimab in advanced cancers. About the research overall: Patients receiving dose escalation had hepatocellular carcinoma, melanoma, renal cell or head and neck cancer.

The germline V gene has CDR1 SNHLY and CDR2 FYNNEI. This CDR3 region has 15 residues. V dropped 7 bases and J dropped 5; count of bases not matched to a gene: 9. Here immunoSEQ multiplex PCR was the method, and the copy in TCRdb shows in-frame clones only, minus some. The data hold 90,000 to 150,000 clones, with 80% to 90% observed a single time. This clonotype was obtained from an adult with an advanced solid tumor such as melanoma, head and neck, liver or kidney cancer. The chain carries TRBV2 and TRBJ2-7; 12 nucleotides agree with TRBD1. This material consisted of CD4+ or CD8+ T cells sorted from blood, taken in a trial of the OX40 agonist ivuxolimab. In nucleotides, the CDR3 is TGTGCCAGCACCGGGCGTGGGACAGGGGGCAACGAGCAGTACTTC. This sequence encodes CASTGRGTGGNEQYF.